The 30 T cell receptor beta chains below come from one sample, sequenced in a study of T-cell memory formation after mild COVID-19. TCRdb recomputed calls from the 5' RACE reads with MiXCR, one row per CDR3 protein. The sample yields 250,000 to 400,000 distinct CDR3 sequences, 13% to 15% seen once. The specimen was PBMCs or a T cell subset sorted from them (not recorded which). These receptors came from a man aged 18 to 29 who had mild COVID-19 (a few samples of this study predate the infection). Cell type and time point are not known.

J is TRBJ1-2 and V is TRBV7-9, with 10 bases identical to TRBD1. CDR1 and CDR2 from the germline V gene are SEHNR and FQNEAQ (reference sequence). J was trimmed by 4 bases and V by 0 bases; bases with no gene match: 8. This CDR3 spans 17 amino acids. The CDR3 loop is CASSLAGTGDLFYGYTF. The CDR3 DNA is TGTGCCAGCAGCTTAGCCGGGACAGGGGATTTATTCTATGGCTACACCTTC.

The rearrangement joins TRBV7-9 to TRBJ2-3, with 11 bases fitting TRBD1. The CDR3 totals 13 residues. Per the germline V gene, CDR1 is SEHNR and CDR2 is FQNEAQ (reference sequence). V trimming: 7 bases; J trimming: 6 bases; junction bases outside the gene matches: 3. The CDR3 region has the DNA TGTGCCAGCACCGGACAGGGGGCGGATACGCAGTATTTT. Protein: CASTGQGADTQYF.

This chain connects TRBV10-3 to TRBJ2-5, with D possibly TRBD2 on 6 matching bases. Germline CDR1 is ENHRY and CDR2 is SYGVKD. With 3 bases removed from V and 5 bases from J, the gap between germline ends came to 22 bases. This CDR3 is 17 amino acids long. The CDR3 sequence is CAISEGHGGIQGETQYF. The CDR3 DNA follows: TGTGCCATCAGTGAAGGACATGGCGGGATCCAAGGGGAGACCCAGTACTTC.

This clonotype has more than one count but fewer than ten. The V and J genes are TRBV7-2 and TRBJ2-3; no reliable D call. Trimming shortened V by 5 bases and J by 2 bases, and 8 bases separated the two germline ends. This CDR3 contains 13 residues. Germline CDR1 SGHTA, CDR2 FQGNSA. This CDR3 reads CASSSTITDTQYF. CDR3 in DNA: TGTGCCAGCAGCAGCACGATCACAGATACGCAGTATTTT.

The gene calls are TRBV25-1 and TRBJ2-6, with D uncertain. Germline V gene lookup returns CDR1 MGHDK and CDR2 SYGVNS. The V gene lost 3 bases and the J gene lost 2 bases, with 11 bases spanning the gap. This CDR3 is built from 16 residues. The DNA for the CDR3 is TGTGCCAGCAGTGATCCCGGGCTTACTGGGGCCAACGTCCTGACTTTC. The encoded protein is CASSDPGLTGANVLTF.

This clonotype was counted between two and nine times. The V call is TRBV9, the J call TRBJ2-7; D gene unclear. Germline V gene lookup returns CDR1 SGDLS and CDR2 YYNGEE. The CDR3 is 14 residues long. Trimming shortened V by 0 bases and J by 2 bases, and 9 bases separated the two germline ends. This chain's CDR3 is CASSVEVKPYEQYF. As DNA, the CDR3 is TGTGCCAGCAGCGTAGAAGTGAAACCCTACGAGCAGTACTTC.

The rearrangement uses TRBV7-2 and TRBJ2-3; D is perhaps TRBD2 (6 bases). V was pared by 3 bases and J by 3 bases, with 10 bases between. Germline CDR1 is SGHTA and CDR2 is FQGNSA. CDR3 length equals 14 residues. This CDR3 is CASSFWGRTDTQYF. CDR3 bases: TGTGCCAGCAGCTTCTGGGGGAGGACAGATACGCAGTATTTT.

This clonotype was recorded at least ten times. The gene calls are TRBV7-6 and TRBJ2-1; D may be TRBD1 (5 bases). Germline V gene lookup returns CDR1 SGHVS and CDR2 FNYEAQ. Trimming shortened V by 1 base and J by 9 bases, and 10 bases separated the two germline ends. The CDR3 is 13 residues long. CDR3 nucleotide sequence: TGTGCCAGCAGCTTAGGGGGCCTGGGTGAGCAGTTCTTC. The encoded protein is CASSLGGLGEQFF.

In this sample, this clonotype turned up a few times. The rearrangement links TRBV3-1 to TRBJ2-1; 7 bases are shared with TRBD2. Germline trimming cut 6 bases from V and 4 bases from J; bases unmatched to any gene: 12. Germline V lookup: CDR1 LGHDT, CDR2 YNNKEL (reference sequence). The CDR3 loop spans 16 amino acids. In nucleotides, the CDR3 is TGTGCCAGCAGTCCAAGGAGTCAGCGGGGATACAATGAGCAGTTCTTC. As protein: CASSPRSQRGYNEQFF.

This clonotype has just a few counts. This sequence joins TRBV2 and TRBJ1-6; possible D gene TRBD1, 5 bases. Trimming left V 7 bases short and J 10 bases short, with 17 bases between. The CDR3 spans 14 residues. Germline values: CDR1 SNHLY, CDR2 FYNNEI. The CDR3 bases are TGTGCCAGCACGTCAGGGATTAGTAGGTCACCCCTCCACTTT. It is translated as CASTSGISRSPLHF.

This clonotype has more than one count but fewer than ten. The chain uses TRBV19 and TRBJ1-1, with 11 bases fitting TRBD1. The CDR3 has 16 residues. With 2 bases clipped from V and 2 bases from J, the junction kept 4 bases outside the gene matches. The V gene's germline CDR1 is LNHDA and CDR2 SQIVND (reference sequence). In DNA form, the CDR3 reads TGTGCCAGTAGTATACTCAGGACAGGGGGCAACACTGAAGCTTTCTTT. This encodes CASSILRTGGNTEAFF.

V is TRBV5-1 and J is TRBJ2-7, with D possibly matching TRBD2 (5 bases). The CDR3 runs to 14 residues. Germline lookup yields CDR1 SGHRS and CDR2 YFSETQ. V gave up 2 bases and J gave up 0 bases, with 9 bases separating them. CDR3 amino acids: CASSFEGSSYEQYF. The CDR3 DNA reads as TGCGCCAGCAGCTTCGAGGGAAGCTCCTACGAGCAGTACTTC.

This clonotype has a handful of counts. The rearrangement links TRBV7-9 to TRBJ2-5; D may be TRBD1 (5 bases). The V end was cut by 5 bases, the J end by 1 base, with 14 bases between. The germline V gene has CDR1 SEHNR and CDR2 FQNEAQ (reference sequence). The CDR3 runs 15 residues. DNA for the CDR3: TGTGCCAGCAGCCAAGGGGAACTTACCCAAGAGACCCAGTACTTC. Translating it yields CASSQGELTQETQYF.

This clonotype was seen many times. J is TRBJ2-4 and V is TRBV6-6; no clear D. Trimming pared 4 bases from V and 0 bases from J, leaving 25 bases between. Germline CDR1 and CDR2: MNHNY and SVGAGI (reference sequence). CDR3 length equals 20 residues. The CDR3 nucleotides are TGTGCCAGCAGTTCCGCCTTAGGACGGGCAGCTCCGTTAGCCAAAAACATTCAGTACTTC. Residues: CASSSALGRAAPLAKNIQYF.

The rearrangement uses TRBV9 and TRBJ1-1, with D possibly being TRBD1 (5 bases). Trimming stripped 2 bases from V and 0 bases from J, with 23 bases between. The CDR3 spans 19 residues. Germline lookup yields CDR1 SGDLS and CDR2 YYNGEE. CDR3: CASSVWDPSKTLMNTEAFF. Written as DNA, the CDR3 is TGTGCCAGCAGCGTGTGGGACCCTAGTAAAACCCTCATGAACACTGAAGCTTTCTTT.

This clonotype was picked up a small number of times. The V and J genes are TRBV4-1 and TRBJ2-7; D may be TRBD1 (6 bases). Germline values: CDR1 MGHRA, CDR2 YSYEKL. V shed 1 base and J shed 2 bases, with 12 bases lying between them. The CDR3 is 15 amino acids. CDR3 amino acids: CASSQGVGGTYEQYV. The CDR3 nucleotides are TGCGCCAGCAGCCAAGGGGTAGGGGGTACCTACGAGCAGTACGTC.

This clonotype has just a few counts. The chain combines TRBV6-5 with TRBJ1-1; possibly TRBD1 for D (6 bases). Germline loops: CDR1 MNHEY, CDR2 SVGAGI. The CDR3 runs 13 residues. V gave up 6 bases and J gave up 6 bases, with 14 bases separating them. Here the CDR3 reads CASRLTGRAEAFF. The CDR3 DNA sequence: TGTGCCAGCAGACTTACAGGGAGGGCTGAAGCTTTCTTT.

The CDR3 DNA reads as TGCGCCAGCAGCCAAGATGCTGGACGAGAGCAAGAGACCCAGTACTTC. This gives the protein CASSQDAGREQETQYF. The chain has TRBV4-3 and TRBJ2-5; no definite D call. Germline V lookup: CDR1 LGHNA, CDR2 YSLEER. The V end lost 0 bases, the J end lost 2 bases, and 13 bases lay between the germline ends. The CDR3 is 16 amino acids.

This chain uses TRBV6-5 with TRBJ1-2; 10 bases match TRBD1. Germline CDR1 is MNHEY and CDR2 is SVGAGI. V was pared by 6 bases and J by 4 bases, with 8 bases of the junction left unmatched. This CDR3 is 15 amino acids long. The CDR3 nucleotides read TGTGCCAGCAGGAATGACAGGGGGCATGGCTATGGCTACACCTTC. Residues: CASRNDRGHGYGYTF.

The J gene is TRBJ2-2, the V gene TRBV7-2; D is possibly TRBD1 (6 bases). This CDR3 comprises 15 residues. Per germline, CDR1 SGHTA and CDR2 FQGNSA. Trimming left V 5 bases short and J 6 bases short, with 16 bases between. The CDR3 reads CASSQGWGPPGELFF. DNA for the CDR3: TGTGCCAGCAGCCAGGGGTGGGGTCCCCCCGGGGAGCTGTTTTTT.

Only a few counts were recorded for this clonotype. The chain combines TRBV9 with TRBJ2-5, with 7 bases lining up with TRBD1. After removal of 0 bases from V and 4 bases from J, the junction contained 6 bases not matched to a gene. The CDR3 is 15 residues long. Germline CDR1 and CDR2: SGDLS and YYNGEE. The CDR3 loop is CASSVALGGGETQYF. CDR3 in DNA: TGTGCCAGCAGCGTAGCTTTAGGGGGCGGAGAGACCCAGTACTTC.

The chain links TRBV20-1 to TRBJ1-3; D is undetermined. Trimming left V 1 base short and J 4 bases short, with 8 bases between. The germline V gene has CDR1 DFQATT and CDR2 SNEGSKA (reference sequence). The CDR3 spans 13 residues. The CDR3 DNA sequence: TGCAGTGCTAGAGCTGTGGGCGGAAACACCATATATTTT. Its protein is CSARAVGGNTIYF.

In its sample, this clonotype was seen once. The CDR3 sequence: CASSLTTGTGTVNEQFF. The CDR3 nucleotides are TGTGCCAGCAGCCTTACCACCGGGACAGGGACCGTCAATGAGCAGTTCTTC. The rearrangement joins TRBV7-9 to TRBJ2-1; 9 bases line up with TRBD1. V lost 5 bases, J lost 6 bases, and 14 bases stayed unmatched. Germline assignment: CDR1 SEHNR and CDR2 FQNEAQ (reference sequence). This CDR3 has 17 amino acids.

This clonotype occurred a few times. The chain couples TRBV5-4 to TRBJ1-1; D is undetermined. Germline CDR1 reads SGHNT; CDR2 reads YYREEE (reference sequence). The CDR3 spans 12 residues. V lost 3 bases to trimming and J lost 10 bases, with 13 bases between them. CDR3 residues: CASSSLDRSAFF. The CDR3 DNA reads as TGTGCCAGCAGCTCCCTCGACCGGTCAGCTTTCTTT.

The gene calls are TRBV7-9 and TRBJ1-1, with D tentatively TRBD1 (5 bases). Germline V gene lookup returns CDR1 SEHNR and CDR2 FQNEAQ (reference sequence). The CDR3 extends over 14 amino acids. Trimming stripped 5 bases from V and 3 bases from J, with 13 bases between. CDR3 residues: CASSRGRRDTEAFF. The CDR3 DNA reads TGTGCCAGCAGCAGGGGTAGGAGGGACACTGAAGCTTTCTTT.

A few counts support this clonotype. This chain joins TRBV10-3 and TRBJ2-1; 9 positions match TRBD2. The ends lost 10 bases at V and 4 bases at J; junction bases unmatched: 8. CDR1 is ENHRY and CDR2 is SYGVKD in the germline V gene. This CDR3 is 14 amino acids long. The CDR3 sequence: CATLSGGQYNEQFF. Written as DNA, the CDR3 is TGTGCCACTCTTAGCGGGGGCCAGTACAATGAGCAGTTCTTC.

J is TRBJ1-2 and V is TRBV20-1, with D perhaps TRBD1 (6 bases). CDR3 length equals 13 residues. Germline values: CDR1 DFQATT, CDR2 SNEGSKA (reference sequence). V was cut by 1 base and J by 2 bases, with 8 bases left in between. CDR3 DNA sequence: TGCAGTGCTAGAGGACAGGCGAACTATGGCTACACCTTC. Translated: CSARGQANYGYTF.

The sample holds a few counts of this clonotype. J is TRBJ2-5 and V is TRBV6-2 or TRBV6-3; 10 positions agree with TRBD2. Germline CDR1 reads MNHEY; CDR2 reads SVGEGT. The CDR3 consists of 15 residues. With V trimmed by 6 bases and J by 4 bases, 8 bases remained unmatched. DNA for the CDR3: TGTGCCAGCAGCCCTTGGACTAGCGGACCAGAGACCCAGTACTTC. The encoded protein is CASSPWTSGPETQYF.

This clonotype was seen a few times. CDR3 protein: CATSSRSNTEAFF. Here the CDR3 DNA reads TGTGCCACCAGCAGCCGGAGTAACACTGAAGCTTTCTTT. The chain employs TRBV15 and TRBJ1-1; D unclear. The germline V gene encodes CDR1 LNHNV and CDR2 YYDKDF (reference sequence). Trimming took 3 bases from V and 2 from J, leaving 7 bases between them. The CDR3 runs 13 residues. Filled out from reference TRBV15 and TRBJ1-1, the complete variable domain reads DAMVIQNPRYQVTQFGKPVTLSCSQTLNHNVMYWYQQKSSQAPKLLFHYYDKDFNNEADTPDNFQSRRPNTSFCFLDIRSPGLGDTAMYLCATSSRSNTEAFFGQGTRLTVV.

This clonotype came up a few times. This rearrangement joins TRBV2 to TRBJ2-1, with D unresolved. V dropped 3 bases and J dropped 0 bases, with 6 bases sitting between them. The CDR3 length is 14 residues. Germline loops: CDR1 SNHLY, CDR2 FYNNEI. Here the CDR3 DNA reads TGTGCCAGCAGTGACTCGTACTCCTACAATGAGCAGTTCTTC. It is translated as CASSDSYSYNEQFF.